This T cell receptor (beta chain) was documented in a study of T cell responses to AZD1222 COVID-19 vaccine (dated by TCRdb to about 2021). Describing the broader study: A total of just over 230 trial participants underwent TCR sequencing, of whom around 200 received two doses of AZD1222 and approximately 25 received two doses of the MenACWY control vaccine. Enrollment into the trials was organized by age into subgroups of 18-55, 56-69 and 70-plus years, and those subgroups contained approximately 150, 30 and 60 TCR-sequenced participants, respectively.

Paper-wide results and their limitations: Spike-specific TCR breadth and depth rose significantly after two AZD1222 doses compared with day 0 and with MenACWY recipients. Reportedly, almost half of the unique spike-specific TCRs recognized epitopes lying outside the regions that are mutated in the B.1.351 and B.1.1.7 variants. Conclusions about previously exposed vaccinees are limited because only 6 or 7 AZD1222 recipients were SARS-CoV-2 seropositive at baseline. In the small 56-69-year group, the increase in depth fell short of significance, most likely because of low power. The whole spike protein was spanned by vaccine-associated CD4 TCRs, and dominant responses were seen in regions 160-218 and 743-854. No day 14 peak-response samples were available, so repertoires were characterized only after the peak T cell response. Participants were mostly white British and included more females than males, and it was suggested by the authors that clonal diversity may have been underestimated.

A remark on this clone: This clone's antigen is unknown. No clone much larger than this one lies a single base away; base qualities are absent.

Read against the paper, the sample's time point label means: about 28 days (+/-7) after the second vaccine dose. Because spike-specific TCR depth and breadth did not differ between the two schedules, AZD1222 recipients who got a second dose at roughly 4 weeks were pooled with those who got a second dose at roughly 12 weeks. Samples from vaccinated people were obtained from the UK trials COV001 and COV002, which included a single-blind randomized controlled phase 2/3 trial of AZD1222 (ChAdOx1 nCoV-19) in healthy adults. For TCRbeta chain sequencing, PBMC samples were collected from trial participants at day 0 and at day 28 after the second dose. The CDR3 regions of human TCRbeta chains were analyzed by immunosequencing. Per the original workflow: Repertoire TCRs were matched against a reference library of SARS-CoV-2-specific TCRs generated with the MIRA antigen-specificity platform. Breadth meant the fraction of unique TCRs that were SARS-CoV-2-associated, whereas depth meant the fraction of total T cells that were SARS-CoV-2-associated. Using the MIRA data, each spike-specific TCR was assigned both to the spike region to which the TCR was reactive and to a CD4 or CD8 class. Log10-transformed breadth and depth values were compared by one-way ANOVA with Sidak's multiple comparisons tests. TCRdb re-hosts the immuneACCESS table, in-frame sequences only. Its copies lack some clones; in the studies checked, an unresolved V gene accounts for under half of them, and the cause for the rest is not known. The D gene and trimming were derived from the DNA, and the V and J assignments and clone size from that table. This sample comprises over 15,000 clones, nearly 90% of them detected only once. The ten most abundant clones make up about 8.7% of the sample.

The CDR3 contains 15 residues, cysteine and phenylalanine counted. The sequence is cut down to CDR3 DNA, 45 bases in frame from base 1. The germline V gene encodes CDR1 ENHRY and CDR2 SYGVKD. V and J are truncated by 10 bases and 4 bases respectively, leaving an intervening sequence of 20 bases. The starting material was peripheral blood, obtained 28 days after the second AZD1222 dose. This clonotype was sampled from an adult who received the AZD1222 COVID-19 vaccine. Here the chain combines TRBV10-3 and TRBJ2-1, with the D gene tentatively TRBD1 or TRBD2, based on 6 matching bases in each. The CDR3 region has the sequence CATLARGGTYNEQFF. The nucleotides are TGTGCCACCCTTGCCCGTGGGGGGACATACAATGAGCAGTTCTTC.